This T cell receptor (beta chain) derives from a study of blood T cell repertoires in COVID-19. TCRdb's copy holds only in-frame clones and misses some; the assay was immunoSEQ multiplex PCR. The data hold 85,000 to 90,000 clones, with around 88% observed a single time. This clone was detected a few times. CDR1 is SEHNR, CDR2 FQNEAQ, per germline (reference sequence). This CDR3 spans 19 amino acids. Germline trimming cut 5 bases from V and 2 bases from J; bases unmatched to any gene: 13. The genes are TRBV7-9 and TRBJ2-6; TRBD2 matches at 9 bases. The receptor comes from an older man with active or convalescent COVID-19. Sequenced material: peripheral blood. This chain's CDR3 is CASSTRGWREGAGANVLTF. The DNA of the CDR3 is TGTGCCAGCAGCACCCGAGGATGGCGGGAGGGTGCTGGGGCCAACGTCCTGACTTTC.